This entry is about one T cell receptor beta chain. Its specificity is not known. Unique molecular identifiers were present in the TCR beta cDNA libraries. Input amounts of 1 to 10 million T cells were used. These gave 500,000 or so cDNA molecules, so each molecule approximated one T cell. MiXCR was run by TCRdb on the PCR reads, yielding one entry per CDR3 protein. The sample carries 250,000 to 300,000 distinct CDR3 sequences, around 34% recorded once. This sample is drawn from a study of post-analysis software for immune sequencing data. Study-level background: Courses of disease covered relapsing-remitting, secondary progressive and progressive-relapsing multiple sclerosis.

Study results and caveats: By F measure, strong co-clustering occurred among samples prepared in the same batch. People with multiple sclerosis had a significantly lower normalized Chao1 diversity than controls did.

The sequence came from a girl aged 10-17 years with multiple sclerosis. Sequencing used blood.

CDR3 in DNA: TGCAATGCCCCCTGGACAGGCTTCTATGGCTACACCTTC. Translation: CNAPWTGFYGYTF. The chain joins TRBV20-1 to TRBJ1-2; 7 bases fit TRBD1. This CDR3 region has 13 residues. Germline-derived CDR1 and CDR2 are DFQATT and SNEGSKA (reference sequence).